This entry features one TCR beta chain sequence. The antigen is undetermined. The immunoSEQ assay was version 4, run in survey mode. Only in-frame clones appear in the TCRdb table, and some are missing; sequencing was by immunoSEQ multiplex PCR. The table has roughly 43,000 clones, approximately 88% seen once. The sample comes from a study of persistence of HIV-infected CD4 T cells. The CDR3 length is 15 residues. CDR1 and CDR2 from the germline V gene are SNHLY and FYNNEI. V was clipped by 6 bases and J by 2 bases; unmatched bases: 8. Whole-study findings and limits: CMV- and Gag-responding cells had lower TCRbeta richness than CD3/CD28-responding cells.

Anti-CD3/anti-CD28 beads served as a nonspecific positive control stimulus. Sorting of responding CD4+ T cells relied on upregulated CD40 ligand together with CD69. This chain joins TRBV2 and TRBJ2-3, with 7 bases lining up with TRBD2. Here the sequenced sample was CD4+ T cells sorted from PBMCs after roughly 20-hour stimulation, taken from a patient who received antiretroviral therapy. This sequence was found in an adult man with HIV who was CMV-seropositive. The CDR3 DNA reads TGTGCCAGCAGGCCCGGGACTACCTCCACAGATACGCAGTATTTT. This encodes CASRPGTTSTDTQYF.